Shown below are 30 T cell receptor beta chains from a single sample sequenced in a study of cytomegalovirus exposure and HLA in healthy donors (dated by TCRdb to about 2017). Library creation used the immunoSEQ multiplex PCR assay. The multiplex PCR relied on a mix of 60 forward primers for TCR Vbeta segments and 13 reverse primers for TCR Jbeta segments. Entries here come from immuneACCESS through TCRdb and include only in-frame sequences with V and J called. Some clones fail to appear in such tables; in the studies checked, an unresolved V gene covers under half of the shortfall, and the cause of the remainder is unknown. Recorded for this sample are some 180,000 clones; 70% to 80% of them occurred a single time. The ten biggest clones cover 2.9% of the sample. The sequencing sample was made of PBMCs. Receptors were obtained from a male donor in good health and CMV-seronegative.

The rearrangement joins TRBV30 to TRBJ2-3; TRBD2 matches at 7 bases. The CDR3 extends over 14 amino acids. V shed 2 bases, J shed 0 bases, and the junction held 2 bases outside the gene matches. Germline V CDR1 and CDR2: GTSNPN, SVGIG (reference sequence). The DNA for the CDR3 is TGTGCCTGGAGTTGGCGGGGGAGCACAGATACGCAGTATTTT. Its protein product is CAWSWRGSTDTQYF.

The chain employs TRBV14 and TRBJ2-1, with 12 bases matching TRBD2. Germline V lookup: CDR1 SGHDN, CDR2 FVKESK. The CDR3 loop spans 17 amino acids. The V and J ends lost 4 bases and 0 bases, in that order; junction bases with no gene match: 4. CDR3 DNA sequence: TGTGCCAGCAGCCCCTGGACTAGCGGGGTCTCCTACAATGAGCAGTTCTTC. Residues: CASSPWTSGVSYNEQFF.

This clone was recorded once. This sample also contains other DNA sequences that code for the same CDR3. The chain employs TRBV28 and TRBJ2-7, with D possibly TRBD2 on 5 matching bases. The germline CDR1 and CDR2 sequences are MDHEN and SYDVKM. This CDR3 has 13 amino acids. V was cut by 3 bases and J by 2 bases, with 8 bases left in between. CDR3 region: CASSLSGPYEQYF. CDR3 in DNA: TGTGCCAGCAGTTTGAGCGGCCCCTACGAGCAGTACTTC.

This CDR3 reads CAWSVYYEQYF. CDR3 bases: TGTGCCTGGAGCGTTTATTACGAGCAGTACTTC. The J gene is TRBJ2-7, the V gene TRBV30; D gene uncertain. Trimming cost V 3 bases and J 4 bases, with 7 bases left between them. The length of the CDR3 is 11 residues. Germline-derived CDR1 and CDR2 are GTSNPN and SVGIG (reference sequence).

The chain couples TRBV19 to TRBJ2-1; 14 bases are shared with TRBD2. V lost 5 bases to trimming and J lost 1 base; unmatched junction nucleotides: 4. Germline V gene lookup returns CDR1 LNHDA and CDR2 SQIVND (reference sequence). There are 17 residues in the CDR3. CDR3 DNA sequence: TGTGCCAGTAGTGTCGGACTAGCGGGAGGATCCTACAATGAGCAGTTCTTC. Translating gives CASSVGLAGGSYNEQFF.

This clone was seen a few times. The V gene is TRBV27, the J gene TRBJ1-6, with D perhaps matching TRBD1 (6 bases). The V gene lost 1 base and the J gene lost 10 bases, with 14 bases spanning the gap. The CDR3 length is 15 residues. CDR1 is MNHEY and CDR2 is SMNVEV in the germline V gene (reference sequence). CDR3 sequence (DNA): TGTGCCAGCAGTTTATTGAGCCAGGGGAGATCACCCCTCCACTTT. Translating it yields CASSLLSQGRSPLHF.

This clone appeared a few times. The chain has TRBV6-5 and TRBJ1-2; D may be TRBD1 (5 bases). The germline V gene encodes CDR1 MNHEY and CDR2 SVGAGI. V was trimmed by 0 bases and J by 8 bases, leaving 10 bases between them. This CDR3 is 13 amino acids long. CDR3 coding DNA: TGTGCCAGCAGTTACTCGGCGGCAGGGGGCTACACCTTC. Protein: CASSYSAAGGYTF.

The chain carries TRBV7-9 and TRBJ1-1, with D unclear. Germline CDR1 is SEHNR and CDR2 is FQNEAQ (reference sequence). CDR3 length equals 13 residues. V lost 4 bases and J lost 2, with 8 bases in between. This chain's CDR3 is CASSSQRNTEAFF. CDR3 bases: TGTGCCAGCAGCTCGCAGCGAAACACTGAAGCTTTCTTT.

This chain joins TRBV5-8 and TRBJ1-5; weak D call: TRBD1 (5 bases). The CDR3 is made up of 14 amino acids. V lost 1 base and J 1 base, leaving 6 bases between the germline ends. Germline CDR1 reads SGHTS; CDR2 reads YDEGEE. The DNA of the CDR3 is TGTGCCAGCAGCTTGCAGGGAAGCAATCAGCCCCAGCATTTT. It encodes CASSLQGSNQPQHF. The entire variable domain, with the rest obtained from reference TRBV5-8 and TRBJ1-5, is as follows: EAGVTQSPTHLIKTRGQQATLRCSPISGHTSVYWYQQALGLGLQFLLWYDEGEERNRGNFPPRFSGRQFPNYSSELNVNALELEDSALYLCASSLQGSNQPQHFGDGTRLSIL.

The chain recombines TRBV28 with TRBJ1-5; the D gene is possibly TRBD1 (5 bases). The V and J ends lost 7 bases and 7 bases respectively, with 14 bases between them. Looked up from germline, CDR1 is MDHEN and CDR2 is SYDVKM. There are 13 residues in the CDR3. CDR3 nucleotides: TGTGCCAGCATCATGGGGGGTGGCCAGCCCCAGCATTTT. The encoded protein is CASIMGGGQPQHF.

The chain uses TRBV27 and TRBJ1-5, with TRBD1 as a possible D gene (6 bases). This CDR3 has 15 amino acids. Germline CDR1 MNHEY, CDR2 SMNVEV (reference sequence). V was clipped by 3 bases and J by 7 bases, with 16 bases between them. CDR3: CASSFFWGHRQPQHF. The CDR3 bases are TGTGCCAGCAGTTTCTTTTGGGGGCATCGGCAGCCCCAGCATTTT.

The chain employs TRBV19 and TRBJ2-7; 10 bases map to TRBD2. V lost 4 bases to trimming and J lost 5 bases; unmatched junction nucleotides: 8. The CDR3 loop spans 15 amino acids. Per the germline V gene, CDR1 is LNHDA and CDR2 is SQIVND (reference sequence). The CDR3 here is CASSNRAGGNDEQYF. The CDR3 DNA reads as TGTGCCAGTAGTAACCGAGCGGGAGGGAACGACGAGCAGTACTTC.

The chain employs TRBV7-2 and TRBJ2-3; 7 bases map to TRBD1. V was clipped by 7 bases and J by 1 base; unmatched bases: 5. The CDR3 sequence is 14 residues long. Germline V gene sequence: CDR1 SGHTA, CDR2 FQGNSA. The CDR3 nucleotides are TGTGCCAGCAACACAGGGGCGGGCACAGATACGCAGTATTTT. This gives the protein CASNTGAGTDTQYF.

V usage is TRBV18 and J usage is TRBJ2-7; tentatively, D is TRBD1 (5 bases). Trimming shortened V by 0 bases and J by 7 bases, and 13 bases separated the two germline ends. CDR1 is KGHSH, CDR2 LQKENI, per germline. CDR3 length: 14 amino acids. Here the CDR3 reads CASSPPGRVGEQYF. Written as DNA, the CDR3 is TGTGCCAGCTCACCACCGGGCAGGGTGGGTGAGCAGTACTTC.

This chain connects TRBV2 to TRBJ2-1; D is unclear. The CDR3 sequence is 12 residues long. Trimming removed 6 bases from V and 7 bases from J, with 10 bases in between. The germline CDR1 and CDR2 sequences are SNHLY and FYNNEI. The CDR3 protein is CASSLRGNEQFF. For the CDR3, the DNA is TGTGCCAGCAGCCTTAGAGGAAATGAGCAGTTCTTC.

The chain carries TRBV4-1 and TRBJ2-7; no firm D call. CDR1 is MGHRA, CDR2 YSYEKL, per germline. The germline V and J ends were trimmed by 0 bases and 2 bases, with 11 bases remaining between them. CDR3 length equals 15 residues. CDR3 residues: CASSQEWSGPYEQYF. The CDR3 DNA reads TGCGCCAGCAGCCAAGAATGGTCAGGCCCCTACGAGCAGTACTTC.

The gene calls are TRBV28 and TRBJ2-1, with a tentative D call TRBD2 (5 bases). The CDR3 has 15 amino acids. V lost 5 bases to trimming and J lost 7 bases, with 18 bases between them. Germline V gene sequence: CDR1 MDHEN, CDR2 SYDVKM. The CDR3 spells CASSPSGEGRNEQFF. CDR3 nucleotides: TGTGCCAGCAGTCCGAGCGGCGAGGGCAGGAATGAGCAGTTCTTC. The full variable domain, completed using reference TRBV28 and TRBJ2-1, is DVKVTQSSRYLVKRTGEKVFLECVQDMDHENMFWYRQDPGLGLRLIYFSYDVKMKEKGDIPEGYSVSREKKERFSLILESASTNQTSMYLCASSPSGEGRNEQFFGPGTRLTVL.

This chain links TRBV30 with TRBJ2-3; 11 bases are shared with TRBD2. Germline V gives CDR1 GTSNPN, CDR2 SVGIG (reference sequence). This CDR3 region has 11 residues. V lost 2 bases, J lost 13 bases, and 2 bases stayed unmatched. The CDR3 spells CAWSTSGSEYF. The CDR3 DNA reads TGTGCCTGGAGTACTAGCGGGAGTGAGTATTTT.

This clone was seen just once. The V gene is TRBV19, the J gene TRBJ1-3; 7 positions match TRBD1. The CDR3 extends over 16 amino acids. Germline loops: CDR1 LNHDA, CDR2 SQIVND (reference sequence). V shed 2 bases, J shed 0 bases, and the junction held 4 bases outside the gene matches. In nucleotides, the CDR3 is TGTGCCAGTAGTATAACGGACAGGAGCTCTGGAAACACCATATATTTT. As protein: CASSITDRSSGNTIYF. The variable domain in full, completed from reference TRBV19 and TRBJ1-3, reads DGGITQSPKYLFRKEGQNVTLSCEQNLNHDAMYWYRQDPGQGLRLIYYSQIVNDFQKGDIAEGYSVSREKKESFPLTVTSAQKNPTAFYLCASSITDRSSGNTIYFGEGSWLTVV.

Concerning this clone itself: Additional DNA sequences in this sample encode the identical CDR3. This chain links TRBV5-1 with TRBJ1-2, with 11 bases that match TRBD1. Germline assignment: CDR1 SGHRS and CDR2 YFSETQ. Trimming took 0 bases from V and 2 from J; bases not matched to a gene: 6. The CDR3 is made up of 17 amino acids. CDR3 sequence: CASSLGGQGAPNYGYTF. In DNA, the CDR3 is TGCGCCAGCAGCTTGGGCGGACAGGGGGCCCCAAACTATGGCTACACCTTC.

The gene calls are TRBV19 and TRBJ2-3; 11 nucleotides line up with TRBD2. The V gene end was trimmed by 11 bases and the J gene end by 5 bases; junction bases not matched to a gene: 9. This CDR3 has 14 residues. Germline V gene sequence: CDR1 LNHDA, CDR2 SQIVND (reference sequence). The CDR3: CAVGTGTSGDTQYF. CDR3 DNA: TGTGCCGTCGGGACCGGGACTAGCGGAGATACGCAGTATTTT.

In its sample, this clone was seen a few times. This sequence joins TRBV28 and TRBJ2-3; 9 bases map to TRBD1. After removal of 2 bases from V and 2 bases from J, the junction contained 17 bases not matched to a gene. CDR3 length: 20 amino acids. Germline values: CDR1 MDHEN, CDR2 SYDVKM. The CDR3 reads CASSLLYDRGMEDNTDTQYF. The CDR3 bases are TGTGCCAGCAGTTTACTATATGACAGGGGGATGGAGGACAACACAGATACGCAGTATTTT.

The table lists this clone with a count of one. The chain joins TRBV7-2 to TRBJ2-7; 7 bases line up with TRBD2. CDR1 is SGHTA and CDR2 is FQGNSA in the germline V gene. Losses at the gene ends were 4 bases for V and 1 base for J; bases not matched to a gene: 7. The CDR3 length is 15 residues. CDR3 DNA sequence: TGTGCCAGCAGCTGGCATGGGCGGGGGTCCTACGAGCAGTACTTC. Translation gives CASSWHGRGSYEQYF.

The sample holds one count of this clone. V gene TRBV27 combines with J gene TRBJ1-5; 7 bases align to TRBD1. CDR3 length equals 14 residues. Per germline, CDR1 MNHEY and CDR2 SMNVEV (reference sequence). V was pared by 5 bases and J by 4 bases, with 5 bases of the junction left unmatched. The CDR3 DNA is TGTGCCAGCAGTCTTGGACAGGAAAATCAGCCCCAGCATTTT. It specifies CASSLGQENQPQHF.

The chain is built from TRBV5-1 and TRBJ2-1; 11 nucleotides align to TRBD2. The CDR3 is 14 residues long. V was clipped by 2 bases and J by 6 bases; unmatched bases: 1. The germline V gene encodes CDR1 SGHRS and CDR2 YFSETQ. The CDR3, as DNA: TGCGCCAGCAGCTTAACTAGCGGGGGCAATGAGCAGTTCTTC. It codes for CASSLTSGGNEQFF.

This clone was observed a handful of times. The V call is TRBV6-5, the J call TRBJ1-1; TRBD1 might be the D (6 bases). This CDR3 spans 15 amino acids. Germline CDR1 and CDR2: MNHEY and SVGAGI. V was pared by 2 bases and J by 4 bases, with 14 bases between. The DNA of the CDR3 is TGTGCCAGCAGTTACCCCCCGGGAGGGGGCACTGAAGCTTTCTTT. It specifies CASSYPPGGGTEAFF.

V and J are TRBV6-1 and TRBJ1-2; D may be TRBD1 (5 bases). The V end was cut by 8 bases, the J end by 8 bases, with 21 bases between. The CDR3 consists of 14 residues. Germline CDR1 reads MNHNS; CDR2 reads SASEGT. The CDR3 sequence: CASGNPRGGSGYTF. The CDR3 DNA follows: TGTGCCAGCGGAAACCCAAGGGGAGGTAGCGGCTACACCTTC.

This clone was detected only a few times. DNA for the CDR3: TGTGCCAGCAGCCTACTGAAATACACTGAAGCTTTCTTT. Amino acid sequence: CASSLLKYTEAFF. J is TRBJ1-1 and V is TRBV6-6; D remains unclear. The germline V and J ends were trimmed by 6 bases and 3 bases, with 11 bases remaining between them. Per germline, CDR1 MNHNY and CDR2 SVGAGI (reference sequence). The CDR3 covers 13 residues.

The V and J genes are TRBV28 and TRBJ2-5, with TRBD2 matching 7 bases. After removal of 10 bases from V and 5 bases from J, the junction contained 10 bases not matched to a gene. CDR1 and CDR2 (germline): MDHEN, SYDVKM. CDR3 length: 13 residues. DNA for the CDR3: TGTGCCATCGAGGGCCAGGGAGGGGAGACCCAGTACTTC. It specifies CAIEGQGGETQYF.

Notes on this clone: Other nucleotide sequences from this sample produce the same CDR3. The V and J genes are TRBV5-6 and TRBJ2-7; D is perhaps TRBD2 (5 bases). The CDR3 covers 13 residues. V shed 8 bases and J shed 0 bases, with 12 bases lying between them. The germline CDR1 and CDR2 sequences are SGHDT and YYEEEE. The DNA of the CDR3 is TGTGCCAGTAGCCCTAGCCCCTCCTACGAGCAGTACTTC. Translation gives CASSPSPSYEQYF.